This TCR beta chain was identified in a study of shared clonotypes between healthy human individuals. Only in-frame clones appear in the TCRdb table, and some are missing; sequencing was by immunoSEQ multiplex PCR. The sample records around 550,000 clones, less than 96% being singletons. Germline CDR1 SGHRS, CDR2 YFSETQ. The CDR3 length is 14 residues. The J segment lost 5 bases and the V segment lost 4 bases, leaving 8 bases of the junction unmatched. The receptor was derived from a woman aged 25 to 39 in good health. The sample consisted of naive CD4+ T cells sorted from blood. Subset meaning: CD45RA+ positively selected. This rearrangement joins TRBV5-1 to TRBJ2-7, with TRBD1 matching 8 bases. CDR3 loop: CASSPRQGRHEQYF. CDR3 nucleotides: TGCGCCAGCAGCCCCAGACAGGGGAGACACGAGCAGTACTTC.